This T cell receptor beta chain is from a study of blood T cell repertoires in COVID-19. Study-level information: Sample material is recorded as cDNA or gDNA derived from T cells, B-cell-depleted T cells, or PBMCs.

The J segment lost 3 bases and the V segment lost 1 base, leaving 10 bases of the junction unmatched. The CDR3 totals 17 residues. The germline gives CDR1 GTSNPN, CDR2 SVGIG (reference sequence). The authors' processing: Scientists estimated how many nucleated cells there were by amplifying reference gene primers. The method was immunoSEQ multiplex PCR; TCRdb's version includes in-frame clones alone and lacks a portion of them. The D gene and trimming were derived from the DNA, and the V and J assignments and clone size from that table. The table lists about 130,000 clones, approximately 74% of them singletons.

Material for sequencing was peripheral blood. The receptor's source is a man between 60 and 75 years old with acute or convalescent COVID-19. The V call is TRBV30, the J call TRBJ1-4; 8 nucleotides match TRBD1. CDR3 loop: CAWSGYRGRVSNEKLFF. The CDR3 nucleotides are TGTGCCTGGAGTGGCTACAGGGGGAGGGTGTCTAATGAAAAACTGTTTTTT.